This T cell receptor (beta chain) was sequenced during a study of OX40 agonist ivuxolimab in advanced cancers. The repertoire was sequenced with immunoSEQ multiplex PCR; TCRdb's copy has only in-frame clones and lacks some. The profile covers approximately 62,000 clones, with around 92% appearing a single time and around 15% taken by the ten largest. This clone turned up a few times. People who had autoimmune disease history or systemic immunosuppression were excluded. This CDR3 is built from 15 residues. From germline, CDR1 is MDHEN and CDR2 SYDVKM. Trimming at V came to 5 bases and at J to 5 bases, leaving 11 bases not matched to a gene.

The sample consisted of CD4+ or CD8+ T cells sorted from blood, taken in a trial of the OX40 agonist ivuxolimab. This chain connects TRBV28 to TRBJ2-7, with 8 bases aligning to TRBD1. The sequence was obtained from an adult with an advanced solid tumor such as melanoma, head and neck, liver or kidney cancer. The CDR3 sequence: CASSPTPDRVHEQYF. The CDR3 DNA is TGTGCCAGCAGTCCAACACCGGACAGGGTCCACGAGCAGTACTTC.